A single sample gave rise to the 17 T cell receptor beta chains below, sequenced in a study of graft-versus-host responses after intestinal transplantation. Produced via immunoSEQ multiplex PCR; TCRdb's table is partial and in-frame only. The profile shows about 86,000 clones, about 85% of them singletons. These TCRs are of unknown antigen specificity. The sample in question was unstimulated CD4+ T cells sorted from spleen or lymph node cells, obtained before transplant. The receptor source for this set is a human donor who was the organ donor for an intestinal transplant.

In this sample, this clone turned up once. The chain carries TRBV7-9 and TRBJ2-1, with D perhaps TRBD2 (6 bases). The germline gives CDR1 SEHNR, CDR2 FQNEAQ (reference sequence). The ends were cut back, 4 bases at V and 0 bases at J, with 19 bases in the middle. The CDR3 totals 18 residues. The CDR3 DNA reads TGTGCCAGCAGCTCCGGAGGGGCCGCAGTTAGCTCCTACAATGAGCAGTTCTTC. It codes for CASSSGGAAVSSYNEQFF.

The rearrangement uses TRBV27 and TRBJ2-7, with TRBD2 matching over 10 bases. There are 13 residues in the CDR3. With V trimmed by 6 bases and J by 3 bases, 2 bases remained unmatched. CDR1 is MNHEY, CDR2 SMNVEV, per germline (reference sequence). The CDR3 nucleotides read TGTGCCAGCAGACCTAGCGGGAGCTACGAGCAGTACTTC. Its protein product is CASRPSGSYEQYF.

The chain uses TRBV21-1 and TRBJ2-7; TRBD1 reflects the table's D call only, with no check against the DNA. TRBV21-1 is labeled a pseudogene. The CDR3 is 14 residues long. In DNA, the CDR3 is TGTGCCAGCAGCAAAAAACAGGGCATCAACGAGCAGTACTTC. Protein sequence: CASSKKQGINEQYF.

This clone was detected only once. The genes are TRBV28 and TRBJ2-3, with 14 bases aligning to TRBD2. Germline CDR1 reads MDHEN; CDR2 reads SYDVKM. Unmatched junction bases numbered 5, after V lost 0 bases and J lost 6 bases. This CDR3 has 17 amino acids. CDR3: CASSLWGTSGRSDTQYF. CDR3 in DNA: TGTGCCAGCAGTTTATGGGGGACTAGCGGGAGATCGGATACGCAGTATTTT.

This clone has only a few counts. This chain links TRBV10-3 with TRBJ2-7, with 10 nucleotides matching TRBD1. CDR3 size: 15 residues. Trimming at V came to 10 bases and at J to 4 bases, leaving 13 bases not matched to a gene. Germline loops: CDR1 ENHRY, CDR2 SYGVKD. CDR3 loop: CATGETGTGVYEQYF. Here the CDR3 DNA reads TGTGCCACGGGGGAGACCGGGACAGGGGTGTACGAGCAGTACTTC.

The chain is built from TRBV19 and TRBJ1-3; no clear D. Germline CDR1 reads LNHDA; CDR2 reads SQIVND (reference sequence). The V end was cut by 2 bases, the J end by 1 base, with 6 bases between. This CDR3 contains 14 residues. CDR3 in amino acids: CASSIRGSGNTIYF. The CDR3 bases are TGTGCCAGTAGTATACGCGGTTCTGGAAACACCATATATTTT. The full variable domain, rest sourced from reference TRBV19 and TRBJ1-3, is DGGITQSPKYLFRKEGQNVTLSCEQNLNHDAMYWYRQDPGQGLRLIYYSQIVNDFQKGDIAEGYSVSREKKESFPLTVTSAQKNPTAFYLCASSIRGSGNTIYFGEGSWLTVV.

The V gene is TRBV5-1, the J gene TRBJ1-1, with TRBD1 matching over 9 bases. Per germline, CDR1 SGHRS and CDR2 YFSETQ. Trimming took 1 base from V and 5 from J; bases not matched to a gene: 6. The CDR3 extends over 15 amino acids. The CDR3 loop reads CASSLTGGAWTEAFF. The CDR3 DNA is TGCGCCAGCAGCTTGACAGGGGGCGCGTGGACTGAAGCTTTCTTT.

This clone was picked up a small number of times. The genes are TRBV5-1 and TRBJ2-7, with 7 bases identical to TRBD2. There are 15 residues in the CDR3. Germline V gene data show CDR1 as SGHRS and CDR2 as YFSETQ. J was trimmed by 4 bases and V by 0 bases; bases with no gene match: 7. CDR3 loop: CASSLEASGVYEQYF. The DNA of the CDR3 is TGCGCCAGCAGCTTGGAGGCTAGCGGAGTTTACGAGCAGTACTTC. Variable domain in full (rest from reference TRBV5-1 and TRBJ2-7): KAGVTQTPRYLIKTRGQQVTLSCSPISGHRSVSWYQQTPGQGLQFLFEYFSETQRNKGNFPGRFSGRQFSNSRSEMNVSTLELGDSALYLCASSLEASGVYEQYFGPGTRLTVT.

The chain recombines TRBV9 with TRBJ2-2; D call uncertain. The CDR3 spans 15 residues. Trimming cost V 0 bases and J 1 base, with 7 bases left between them. CDR1 SGDLS and CDR2 YYNGEE come from the germline V gene. This CDR3 is CASSVDPLNTGELFF. The CDR3, as DNA: TGTGCCAGCAGCGTAGATCCCTTGAACACCGGGGAGCTGTTTTTT.

This clone was recorded once. This chain joins TRBV16 and TRBJ2-7, with D unclear. The CDR3 is 17 amino acids. Germline V CDR1 and CDR2: KGHSY, FQNENV. Deletions cut 4 bases from V and 0 bases from J, with 19 bases between. For the CDR3, the DNA is TGTGCCAGCAGCCCCAAACCTCCGGTCTTAAGCTCCTACGAGCAGTACTTC. Its protein product is CASSPKPPVLSSYEQYF.

The gene calls are TRBV6-1 and TRBJ1-1; no reliable D call. Germline values: CDR1 MNHNS, CDR2 SASEGT. Trimming cost V 8 bases and J 1 base, with 11 bases left between them. There are 13 residues in the CDR3. The CDR3 nucleotides are TGTGCCAGCGAGGTATCGGGGAACACTGAAGCTTTCTTT. Protein: CASEVSGNTEAFF.

This rearrangement joins TRBV11-3 to TRBJ2-1; 7 nucleotides align to TRBD1. J lost 5 bases, V lost 5 bases, and 9 bases had no gene match. Germline-derived CDR1 and CDR2 are SGHNT and YENEEA. The CDR3 covers 15 residues. The CDR3 DNA sequence: TGTGCCAGCAGCCCAAGTCGGGACAGCAACAATGAGCAGTTCTTC. Protein: CASSPSRDSNNEQFF.

V and J are TRBV9 and TRBJ2-1, with 11 bases fitting TRBD2. Germline V lookup: CDR1 SGDLS, CDR2 YYNGEE. V trimming: 1 base; J trimming: 4 bases; junction bases outside the gene matches: 1. CDR3 size: 15 residues. The DNA for the CDR3 is TGTGCCAGCAGCGTAACTAGCGGGGGATACAATGAGCAGTTCTTC. Its protein product is CASSVTSGGYNEQFF.

CDR3 bases: TGTGCCAGCAGAGGGGGGGACCACCTGGTGTTCTTC. This sequence encodes CASRGGDHLVFF. This chain uses TRBV7-9 with TRBJ2-1, with a possible D match to TRBD2 (7 bases). Trimming took off 6 bases at V and 15 bases at J, with 18 bases between the two ends. This CDR3 is built from 12 residues. In germline, CDR1 is SEHNR, CDR2 FQNEAQ (reference sequence).

This chain links TRBV15 with TRBJ1-1, with D possibly being TRBD1 (5 bases). Germline V gives CDR1 LNHNV, CDR2 YYDKDF (reference sequence). This CDR3 is 17 amino acids long. V was trimmed by 2 bases and J by 4 bases, leaving 20 bases between them. The CDR3 coding sequence is TGTGCCACCAGCAGACAGAAACAGGCCACCGGGGGCACTGAAGCTTTCTTT. It codes for CATSRQKQATGGTEAFF.

The V and J genes are TRBV18 and TRBJ2-2, with 8 bases that match TRBD1. The J segment lost 7 bases and the V segment lost 0 bases, leaving 4 bases of the junction unmatched. The V gene's germline CDR1 is KGHSH and CDR2 LQKENI. This CDR3 has 15 amino acids. The CDR3 here is CASSPPDRVYGELFF. In DNA form, the CDR3 reads TGTGCCAGCTCACCACCGGACAGGGTGTACGGGGAGCTGTTTTTT.

J is TRBJ1-1 and V is TRBV5-8; TRBD1 matches 8 bases. Germline values: CDR1 SGHTS, CDR2 YDEGEE. V was clipped by 4 bases and J by 10 bases; unmatched bases: 3. The CDR3 consists of 11 residues. The CDR3: CASSPTGGAFF. The CDR3 bases are TGTGCCAGCAGCCCTACAGGGGGAGCTTTCTTT.